The 5 T cell receptor beta chains below were found in one sample sequenced in a study of naive CD8 T cells in extremely preterm neonates. No antigen has been identified for these receptors. Extremely preterm deliveries at roughly 22-28 weeks of gestation provided the preterm samples. The method was immunoSEQ multiplex PCR; TCRdb's version includes in-frame clones alone and lacks a portion of them. The table lists about 23,000 clones, around 88% of them singletons. General observations from the study: Preterm infants showed shorter CDR3s, fewer N additions and less trimming than older groups.

Sequenced sample: naive CD8+ T cells from cord blood. These receptors were collected from a boy who was born preterm.

The chain recombines TRBV7-3 with TRBJ2-1; D unresolved. Germline V gene data show CDR1 as SGHTA and CDR2 as FQGTGA. With 3 bases removed from V and 5 bases from J, the gap between germline ends came to 14 bases. The CDR3 is 15 residues long. The CDR3 DNA sequence: TGTGCCAGCAGCTTCGGACCCAACAATAACAATGAGCAGTTCTTC. Its protein is CASSFGPNNNNEQFF.

The count of this clone is one. The rearrangement joins TRBV23-1 to TRBJ1-2; D gene ambiguous. TRBV23-1 is known as an ORF, though its function is uncertain. The length of the CDR3 is 10 residues. Between the trimmed V and J ends, which lost 3 bases and 8 bases, there was a span of 4 bases. CDR3 amino acids: CASSHGGYTF. CDR3 nucleotide sequence: TGCGCCAGCAGTCACGGCGGCTACACCTTC.

The rearrangement joins TRBV9 to TRBJ2-6; the D call may be TRBD1 or TRBD2 (7 bases each). Germline V CDR1 and CDR2: SGDLS, YYNGEE. CDR3 size: 18 residues. V lost 1 base, J lost 0 bases, and 14 bases lay in between. This CDR3 reads CASSVSGTVLSGANVLTF. CDR3 nucleotides: TGTGCCAGCAGCGTAAGCGGGACAGTCCTCTCTGGGGCCAACGTCCTGACTTTC.

The genes are TRBV9 and TRBJ1-2; 9 nucleotides align to TRBD1. Per germline, CDR1 SGDLS and CDR2 YYNGEE. This CDR3 has 15 residues. The J segment lost 2 bases and the V segment lost 3 bases, leaving 5 bases of the junction unmatched. DNA of the CDR3: TGTGCCAGCAGCGGGGGAGACAGGGGGAACTATGGCTACACCTTC. It codes for CASSGGDRGNYGYTF. Full variable domain (outside the CDR3, taken from reference TRBV9 and TRBJ1-2): DSGVTQTPKHLITATGQRVTLRCSPRSGDLSVYWYQQSLDQGLQFLIQYYNGEERAKGNILERFSAQQFPDLHSELNLSSLELGDSALYFCASSGGDRGNYGYTFGSGTRLTVV.

The J gene is TRBJ1-5, the V gene TRBV12-5; 12 positions match TRBD1. Germline V lookup: CDR1 LGHNT, CDR2 FRNRAP. The CDR3 loop spans 16 amino acids. V was pared by 1 base and J by 6 bases, with 4 bases of the junction left unmatched. CDR3 region: CASGLASGQGAQPQHF. The CDR3, as DNA: TGTGCTAGTGGTTTGGCTTCGGGACAGGGGGCTCAGCCCCAGCATTTT.